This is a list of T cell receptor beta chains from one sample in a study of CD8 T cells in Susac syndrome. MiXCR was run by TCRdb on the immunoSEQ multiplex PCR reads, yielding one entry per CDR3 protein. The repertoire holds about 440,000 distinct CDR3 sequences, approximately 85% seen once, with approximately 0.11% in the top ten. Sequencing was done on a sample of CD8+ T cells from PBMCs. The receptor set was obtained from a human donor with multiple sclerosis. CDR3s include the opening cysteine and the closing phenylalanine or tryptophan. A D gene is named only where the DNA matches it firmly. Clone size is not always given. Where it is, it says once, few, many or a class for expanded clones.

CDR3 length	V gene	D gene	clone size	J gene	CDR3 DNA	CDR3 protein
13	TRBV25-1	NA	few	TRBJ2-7	TGTGCCAGCAGTGCCCAGGGCCCCTACGAGCAGTACTTC	CASSAQGPYEQYF
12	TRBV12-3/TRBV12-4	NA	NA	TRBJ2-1	TGTGCCAGGGGACACCCGACGGATGAGCAGTTCTTC	CARGHPTDEQFF
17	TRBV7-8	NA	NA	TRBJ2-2	TGTGCCAGCAGCTTAGGGCCGTTTGACGCGAACACCGGGGAGCTGTTTTTT	CASSLGPFDANTGELFF
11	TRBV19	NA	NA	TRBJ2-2	TGTGCCAGTAGTATTTCTCGGGAGCTGTTTTTT	CASSISRELFF
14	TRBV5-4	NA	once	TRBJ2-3	TGTGCCAGCAGCTCCGATGCTAGCACAGATACGCAGTATTTT	CASSSDASTDTQYF
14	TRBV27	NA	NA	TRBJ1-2	TGTGCCAGTCTTGGGGCGGTGCGTGGCTATGGCTACACCTTC	CASLGAVRGYGYTF
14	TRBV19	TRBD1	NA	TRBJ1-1	TGTGCCAGTAGTAGCGACAGGGGGAACACTGAAGCTTTCTTT	CASSSDRGNTEAFF
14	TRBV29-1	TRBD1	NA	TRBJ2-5	TGCAGCGTTGAAATGGCAGGGGGTCAAGAGACCCAGTACTTC	CSVEMAGGQETQYF
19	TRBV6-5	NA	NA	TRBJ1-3	TGTGCCAGCAGTTACAGGGATGGTAGGGACAAACCCCGGGAGGACACCATATATTTT	CASSYRDGRDKPREDTIYF
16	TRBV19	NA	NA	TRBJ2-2	TGTGCCAGTAGTATAGCACCTGACACTAACACCGGGGAGCTGTTTTTT	CASSIAPDTNTGELFF
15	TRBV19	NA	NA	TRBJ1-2	TGTGCCAGTAGTCCCGAGGGGGGCGCGACCTATGGCTACACCTTC	CASSPEGGATYGYTF
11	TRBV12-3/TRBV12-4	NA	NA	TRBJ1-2	TGTGCCAGCAGTTCCATGTGGGGCTACACCTTC	CASSSMWGYTF
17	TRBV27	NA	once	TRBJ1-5	TGTGCCAGCAGTCCCGGACCAGGAGACTATAGCAATCAGCCCCAGCATTTT	CASSPGPGDYSNQPQHF
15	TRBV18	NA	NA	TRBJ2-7	TGTGCCAGCTCACCACGACGGTCCTTAGACTACGAGCAGTACTTC	CASSPRRSLDYEQYF
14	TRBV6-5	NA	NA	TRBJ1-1	TGTGCCAGCAGCGCGGGACTGCCGAACACTGAAGCTTTCTTT	CASSAGLPNTEAFF
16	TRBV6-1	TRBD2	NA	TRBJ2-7	TGTGCCAGCAGTCCACGGACTAGCGGGAGCCCGTACGAGCAGTACTTC	CASSPRTSGSPYEQYF
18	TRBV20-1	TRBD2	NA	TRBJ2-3	TGCAGTGCTAGAGATCCGTCGGGACTAGCGGGAGAAATCCATACGCAGTATTTT	CSARDPSGLAGEIHTQYF
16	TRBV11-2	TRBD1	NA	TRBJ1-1	TGTGCCAGCAGCCCATCGGGACAGGGAGGGAGAACTGAAGCTTTCTTT	CASSPSGQGGRTEAFF
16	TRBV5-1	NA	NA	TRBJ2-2	TGCGCCAGCAGCTTACCCACAGTGGGGGAACCCGGGGAGCTGTTTTTT	CASSLPTVGEPGELFF
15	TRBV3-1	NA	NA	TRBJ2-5	TGTGCCAGCAGCCAAGGGGAATGGACAGAAGAGACCCAGTACTTC	CASSQGEWTEETQYF
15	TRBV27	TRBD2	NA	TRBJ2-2	TGTGCCAGCACCTTCGGGACTAGTCCTCCCGGGGAGCTGTTTTTT	CASTFGTSPPGELFF
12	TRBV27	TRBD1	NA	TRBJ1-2	TGTGCCAGCAGTTCAGGGGGAAGTGGCTACACCTTC	CASSSGGSGYTF
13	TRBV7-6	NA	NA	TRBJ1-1	TGTGCCAGCAGCTTGATCTTGGGTGGAGGAGCTTTCTTT	CASSLILGGGAFF
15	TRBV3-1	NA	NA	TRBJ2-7	TGTGCCAGCAGCCAAGTCGGGTCCAGCTCCTACGAGCAGTACTTC	CASSQVGSSSYEQYF
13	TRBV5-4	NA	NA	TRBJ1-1	TGTGCCAGCAGCTTGGGAGGCGACGCTGAAGCTTTCTTT	CASSLGGDAEAFF
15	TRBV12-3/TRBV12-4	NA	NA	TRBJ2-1	TGTGCCAGCAGTTTAGTGCGGTTCGTCTACAATGAGCAGTTCTTC	CASSLVRFVYNEQFF
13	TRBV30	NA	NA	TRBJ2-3	TGTGCCTGGATAACGGATACCACAGATACGCAGTATTTT	CAWITDTTDTQYF
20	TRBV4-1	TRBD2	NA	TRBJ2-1	TGCGCCAGCAGCCAACCGGCGGGCGGGGGGCCGGTCAGCGGGCACAATGAGCAGTTCTTC	CASSQPAGGGPVSGHNEQFF
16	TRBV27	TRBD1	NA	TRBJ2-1	TGTGCCAGCAGTTTATCGGGGACAGAGCTTTACAATGAGCAGTTCTTC	CASSLSGTELYNEQFF
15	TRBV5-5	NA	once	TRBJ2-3	TGTGCCAGCGCCGTGGCGCCTGGGGGATACGATACGCAGTATTTT	CASAVAPGGYDTQYF
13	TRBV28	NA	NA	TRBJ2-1	TGTGCCAGCAGTTTATTAAGGGGCAATGAGCAGTTCTTC	CASSLLRGNEQFF
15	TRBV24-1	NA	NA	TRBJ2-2	TGTGCCACCAGTGAACGGGATCTGGACACCGGGGAGCTGTTTTTT	CATSERDLDTGELFF
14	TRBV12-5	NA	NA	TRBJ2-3	TGTGCTAGTATGGGGGGCTTCGATGGGGATACGCAGTATTTT	CASMGGFDGDTQYF
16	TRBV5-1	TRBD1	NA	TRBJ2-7	TGCGCCAGCAGCCGTACAGGGGAGCCCTACGACTACGAGCAGTACTTC	CASSRTGEPYDYEQYF
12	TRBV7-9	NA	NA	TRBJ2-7	TGTGCCAGCAGCCAAGGCATCGCCGAGCAGTACTTC	CASSQGIAEQYF
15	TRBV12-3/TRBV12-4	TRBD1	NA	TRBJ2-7	TGTGCCAGCAGCATCACCTTACAGGGGCTCCACGAGCAGTACTTC	CASSITLQGLHEQYF
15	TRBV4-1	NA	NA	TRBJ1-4	TGCGCCAGCAGCCAATGGCAGGCTGGGAATGAAAAACTGTTTTTT	CASSQWQAGNEKLFF
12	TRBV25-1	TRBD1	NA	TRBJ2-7	TGTGCCAGCATAGACAGGGGACACGAGCAGTACTTC	CASIDRGHEQYF
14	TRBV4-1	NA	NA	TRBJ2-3	TGCGCCAGCAGCCGCGCTACGGAGCAAGGGACGCAGTATTTT	CASSRATEQGTQYF
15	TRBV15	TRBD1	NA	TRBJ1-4	TGTGCCACCAGCGACGACAGGGGGGCTAATGAAAAACTGTTTTTT	CATSDDRGANEKLFF
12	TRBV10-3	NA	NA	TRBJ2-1	TGTGCCACGACGGGCCTTACCAATGAGCAGTTCTTC	CATTGLTNEQFF
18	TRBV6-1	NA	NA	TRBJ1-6	TGTGCCAGCAGAACAACCCCCAGTCGGGCCGCAATTAATTCACCCCTCCACTTT	CASRTTPSRAAINSPLHF
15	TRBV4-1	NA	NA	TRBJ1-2	TGCGCCAGCAGCCAAGACCCAGGTACGAACTATGGCTACACCTTC	CASSQDPGTNYGYTF
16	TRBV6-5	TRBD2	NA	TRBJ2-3	TGTGCCAGCAGTTACGGGGCGGGAGGACTCACAGATACGCAGTATTTT	CASSYGAGGLTDTQYF
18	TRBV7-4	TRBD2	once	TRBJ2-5	TGTGCCAGCAGCTCCAAAAGTTGGGGCCTAGCGGCGCCAGCGACCCAGTACTTC	CASSSKSWGLAAPATQYF
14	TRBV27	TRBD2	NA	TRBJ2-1	TGTGCCAGCAGTGTTAGCGGGAGCCCCAATGAGCAGTTCTTC	CASSVSGSPNEQFF
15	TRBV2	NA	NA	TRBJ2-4	TGTGCCAGCAGTGGATTCTACGGGGCCAAAAACATTCAGTACTTC	CASSGFYGAKNIQYF
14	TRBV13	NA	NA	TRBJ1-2	TGTGCCAGCAGCCGAGGGGCAGGAGGATATGGCTACACCTTC	CASSRGAGGYGYTF
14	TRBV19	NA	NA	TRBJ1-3	TGTGCCAGTAGTATCGGCGGCGTTGGAAACACCATATATTTT	CASSIGGVGNTIYF
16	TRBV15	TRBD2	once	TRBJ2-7	TGTGCCACCAGCAGGGAAGCGGGGGGGGTAACCTACGAGCAGTACTTC	CATSREAGGVTYEQYF
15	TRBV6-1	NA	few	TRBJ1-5	TGTGCCAGCAGACTAGGTGGGGGAGCCAATCAGCCCCAGCATTTT	CASRLGGGANQPQHF
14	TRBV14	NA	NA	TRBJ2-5	TGTGCCAGCAGCCTCGAGGACCTTGGGGAGACCCAGTACTTC	CASSLEDLGETQYF
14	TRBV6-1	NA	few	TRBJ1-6	TGTGCCAGCAGTGCTGGGGGCGATAATTCACCCCTCCACTTT	CASSAGGDNSPLHF
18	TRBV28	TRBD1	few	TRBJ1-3	TGTGCCAGCAGGTTTGGGACAGGGGGCATATATGGTGGAAACACCATATATTTT	CASRFGTGGIYGGNTIYF
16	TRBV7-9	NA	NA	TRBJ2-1	TGTGCCAGCAGCTTAGCTCCGGCTCGAGGAATCAATGAGCAGTTCTTC	CASSLAPARGINEQFF
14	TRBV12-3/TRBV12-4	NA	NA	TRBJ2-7	TGTGCCAGCAAACCGACGGGGACGACCTACGAGCAGTACTTC	CASKPTGTTYEQYF
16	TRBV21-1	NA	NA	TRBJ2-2	TGTGCCAGCAAAGGAGACAGGGTCCGATTGGCCGGGGAGCTGTTTTTT	CASKGDRVRLAGELFF
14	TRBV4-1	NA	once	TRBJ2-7	TGCGCCAGCAGCCAAGGACAGCAATTCTACGAGCAGTACTTC	CASSQGQQFYEQYF
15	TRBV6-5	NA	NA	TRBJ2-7	TGTGCCAGCAGTTACTCTTCCCCAGGGATATACGAGCAGTACTTC	CASSYSSPGIYEQYF
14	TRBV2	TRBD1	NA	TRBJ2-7	TGTGCCAGCAGTGAAAACGGACAGGGCTACGAGCAGTACTTC	CASSENGQGYEQYF